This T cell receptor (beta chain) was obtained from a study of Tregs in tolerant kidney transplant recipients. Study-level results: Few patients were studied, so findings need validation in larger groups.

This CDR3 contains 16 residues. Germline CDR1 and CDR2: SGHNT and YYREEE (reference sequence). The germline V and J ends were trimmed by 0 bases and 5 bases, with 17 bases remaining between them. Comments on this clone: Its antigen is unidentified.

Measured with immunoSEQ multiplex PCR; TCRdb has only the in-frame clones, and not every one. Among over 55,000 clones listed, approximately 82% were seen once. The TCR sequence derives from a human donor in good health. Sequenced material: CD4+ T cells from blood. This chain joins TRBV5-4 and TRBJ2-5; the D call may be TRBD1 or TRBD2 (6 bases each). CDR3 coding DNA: TGTGCCAGCAGCTTGGCCGGGGGCAGGGGAAGGGAGACCCAGTACTTC. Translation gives CASSLAGGRGRETQYF.